This record concerns one TCR beta chain sequence. Its specificity is not known. This sample was taken from a study of OX40 agonist ivuxolimab in advanced cancers. About the research overall: Of the patients, three showed partial responses, one with hepatocellular carcinoma and two with cutaneous melanoma.

The CDR3 spans 14 residues. J lost 6 bases, V lost 8 bases, and 5 bases had no gene match. CDR1 is MNHNS, CDR2 SASEGT, per germline. Profiling relied on immunoSEQ multiplex PCR, and the TCRdb table lists in-frame clones only, not all of them. The sample yields about 28,000 clones, around 86% seen once. Overall study results and limits: Undetermined was the antigen specificity of the expanded peripheral T cells. Among T cells, CD8+ cells averaged more expanded clones than CD4+ cells. Both CD4+ and CD8+ T cell populations in blood had undergone clonal expansion by week 6 at 0.1 to 3.0 mg/kg.

The TCR was taken from an adult with an advanced solid tumor such as melanoma, head and neck, liver or kidney cancer. The starting material was CD4+ or CD8+ T cells sorted from blood, obtained in a trial of the OX40 agonist ivuxolimab. V gene TRBV6-1 combines with J gene TRBJ2-2; 11 bases are shared with TRBD1. The DNA for the CDR3 is TGTGCCAGCGCCGGGACAGGGGGACCCGGGGAGCTGTTTTTT. It is translated as CASAGTGGPGELFF.